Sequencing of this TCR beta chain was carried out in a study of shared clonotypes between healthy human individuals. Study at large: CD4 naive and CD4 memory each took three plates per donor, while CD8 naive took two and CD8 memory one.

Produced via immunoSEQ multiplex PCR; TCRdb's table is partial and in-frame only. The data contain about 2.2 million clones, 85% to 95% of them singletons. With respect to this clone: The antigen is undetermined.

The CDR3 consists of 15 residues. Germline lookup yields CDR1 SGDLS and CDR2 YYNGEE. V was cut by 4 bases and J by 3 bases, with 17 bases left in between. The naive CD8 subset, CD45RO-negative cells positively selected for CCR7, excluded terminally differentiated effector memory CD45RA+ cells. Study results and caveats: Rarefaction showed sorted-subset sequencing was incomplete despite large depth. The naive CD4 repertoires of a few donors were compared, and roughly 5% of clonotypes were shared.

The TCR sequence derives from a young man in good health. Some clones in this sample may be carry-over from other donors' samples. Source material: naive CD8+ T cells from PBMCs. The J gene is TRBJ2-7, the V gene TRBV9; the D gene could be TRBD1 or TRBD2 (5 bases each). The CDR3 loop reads CASSRSSPGSYEQYF. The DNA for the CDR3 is TGTGCCAGCAGCAGATCATCACCAGGGAGCTACGAGCAGTACTTC.